This T cell receptor beta chain was found in a study of T cell responses to AZD1222 COVID-19 vaccine. Findings of the study overall: The study found vaccine-associated CD4 TCRs spanning spike, dominant at 160-218 and 743-854. Two AZD1222 administrations were followed by greater Spike-specific TCR breadth and depth.

The table came from immunoSEQ multiplex PCR; TCRdb's copy has only in-frame clones and leaves some out. The sample has about 96,000 clones, approximately 87% seen once. Worth noting for this clone: Its specificity is not known.

V was clipped by 7 bases and J by 1 base; unmatched bases: 8. Germline lookup yields CDR1 MNHEY and CDR2 SVGAGI. The CDR3 runs to 15 residues. V and J are TRBV6-5 and TRBJ2-7, with 9 bases lining up with TRBD1. The sequence was collected from an adult in good health. The sample in question was peripheral blood, obtained on day 0 of AZD1222 vaccination. The CDR3 region has the DNA TGTGCCAGCACCTCCGGGACAGGGAGGTCCTACGAGCAGTACTTC. This encodes CASTSGTGRSYEQYF.